This T cell receptor beta chain derives from a study of T cell repertoires in cytomegalovirus infection. Study background: From public TCR beta signatures came an indication of both CMV infection and matching HLA type.

TCRdb redid the calling of the reads with MiXCR, one entry per CDR3 protein. The repertoire includes approximately 350,000 distinct CDR3 sequences, roughly 34% of them detected once, and roughly 14% sits in the top ten. Concerning this clonotype: Its cognate antigen is unknown.

This CDR3 has 13 amino acids. Germline CDR1 LGHNT, CDR2 FRNRAP. V shed 6 bases and J shed 6 bases, with 14 bases lying between them. The chain employs TRBV12-5 and TRBJ1-2, with D unclear. The sample in question was cultured PBMCs, obtained from culture after CMV antigen stimulation. The sequence was obtained from a human donor in good health (CMV status not recorded). Some clones in this sample may be carry-over from other donors' samples. The CDR3 sequence: CASGLHSLDGYTF. The CDR3 region has the DNA TGTGCTAGTGGCCTACACAGTTTAGATGGCTACACCTTC.